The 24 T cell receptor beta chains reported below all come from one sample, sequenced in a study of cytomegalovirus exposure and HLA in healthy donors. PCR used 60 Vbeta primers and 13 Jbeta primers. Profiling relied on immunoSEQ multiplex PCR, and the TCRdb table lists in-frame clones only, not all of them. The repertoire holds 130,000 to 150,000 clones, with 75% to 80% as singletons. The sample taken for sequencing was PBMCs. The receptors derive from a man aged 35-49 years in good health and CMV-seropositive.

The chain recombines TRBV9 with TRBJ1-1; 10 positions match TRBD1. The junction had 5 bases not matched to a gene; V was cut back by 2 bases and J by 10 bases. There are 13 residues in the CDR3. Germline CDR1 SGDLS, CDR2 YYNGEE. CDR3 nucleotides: TGTGCCAGCAGCGTGACCGGGACAGGGGTAGCTTTCTTT. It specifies CASSVTGTGVAFF.

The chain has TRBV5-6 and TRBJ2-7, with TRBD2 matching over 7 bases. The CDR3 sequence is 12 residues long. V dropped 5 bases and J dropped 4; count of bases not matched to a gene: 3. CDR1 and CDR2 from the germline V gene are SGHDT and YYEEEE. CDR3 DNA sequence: TGTGCCAGCAGTTGGGGGGGGTACGAGCAGTACTTC. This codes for CASSWGGYEQYF.

The CDR3 sequence: CASSAPQELLSSYNEQFF. DNA for the CDR3: TGTGCCAGCAGCGCACCACAGGAACTCTTGAGCTCCTACAATGAGCAGTTCTTC. The rearrangement links TRBV21-1 to TRBJ2-1; the table's D call, TRBD1, has no DNA check behind it. TRBV21-1 is labeled a pseudogene. This CDR3 contains 18 residues.

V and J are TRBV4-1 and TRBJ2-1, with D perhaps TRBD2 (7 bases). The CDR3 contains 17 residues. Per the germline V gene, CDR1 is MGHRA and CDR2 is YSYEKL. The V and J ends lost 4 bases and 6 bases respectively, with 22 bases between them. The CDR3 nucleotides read TGCGCCAGCAGCCGTGGGGGGGGCAGACGAGGTTTCAATGAGCAGTTCTTC. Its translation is CASSRGGGRRGFNEQFF.

The CDR3 spells CASSPAGANTGELFF. The CDR3, as DNA: TGTGCCAGCAGTCCAGCGGGGGCGAACACCGGGGAGCTGTTTTTT. The chain recombines TRBV6-1 with TRBJ2-2; TRBD2 agrees at 8 bases. With V trimmed by 5 bases and J by 0 bases, 2 bases remained unmatched. The germline gives CDR1 MNHNS, CDR2 SASEGT. CDR3 size: 15 residues.

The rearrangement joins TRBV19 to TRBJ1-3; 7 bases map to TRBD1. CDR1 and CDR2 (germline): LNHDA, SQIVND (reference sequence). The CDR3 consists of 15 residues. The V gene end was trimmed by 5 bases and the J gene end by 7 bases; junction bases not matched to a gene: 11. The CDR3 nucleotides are TGTGCCAGTAGTCCCCCGGGACAGCCATGGAACACCATATATTTT. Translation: CASSPPGQPWNTIYF.

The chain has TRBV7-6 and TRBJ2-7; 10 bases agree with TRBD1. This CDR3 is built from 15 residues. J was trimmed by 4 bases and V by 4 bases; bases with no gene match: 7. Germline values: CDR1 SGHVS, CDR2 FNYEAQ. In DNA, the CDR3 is TGTGCCAGCAGCTCAGAGGCGGACAGGGGGTACGAGCAGTACTTC. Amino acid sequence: CASSSEADRGYEQYF.

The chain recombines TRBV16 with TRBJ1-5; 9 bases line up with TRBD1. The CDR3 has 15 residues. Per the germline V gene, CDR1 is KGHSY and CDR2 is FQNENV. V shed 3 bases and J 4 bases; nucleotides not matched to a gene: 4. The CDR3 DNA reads TGTGCCAGCAGCCAGCAAGGACAGGGGAATCAGCCCCAGCATTTT. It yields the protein CASSQQGQGNQPQHF.

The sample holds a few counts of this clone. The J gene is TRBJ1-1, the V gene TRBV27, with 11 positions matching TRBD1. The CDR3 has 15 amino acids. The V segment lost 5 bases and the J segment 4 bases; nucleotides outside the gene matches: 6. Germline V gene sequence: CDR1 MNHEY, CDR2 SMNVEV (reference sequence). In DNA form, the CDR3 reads TGTGCCAGCAGTGTGAGCGGGACAGGGGGCACTGAAGCTTTCTTT. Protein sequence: CASSVSGTGGTEAFF.

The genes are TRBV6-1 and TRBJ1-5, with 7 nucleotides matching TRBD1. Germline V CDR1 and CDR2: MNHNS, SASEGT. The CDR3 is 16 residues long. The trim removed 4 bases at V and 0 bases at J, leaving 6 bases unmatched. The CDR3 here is CASSGDRDYSNQPQHF. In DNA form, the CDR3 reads TGTGCCAGCAGTGGCGACAGGGATTATAGCAATCAGCCCCAGCATTTT.

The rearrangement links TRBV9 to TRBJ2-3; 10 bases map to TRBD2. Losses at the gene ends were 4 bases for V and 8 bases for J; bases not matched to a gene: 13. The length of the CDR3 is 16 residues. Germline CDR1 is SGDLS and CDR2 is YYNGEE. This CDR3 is CASSPTSGRELATQYF. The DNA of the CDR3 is TGTGCCAGCAGCCCCACCAGCGGGAGGGAACTCGCTACGCAGTATTTT.

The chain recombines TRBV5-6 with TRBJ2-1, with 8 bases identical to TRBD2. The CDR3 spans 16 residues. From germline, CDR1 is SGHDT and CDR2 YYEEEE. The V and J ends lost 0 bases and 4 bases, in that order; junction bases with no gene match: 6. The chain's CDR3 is CASSLASGSNYNEQFF. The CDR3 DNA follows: TGTGCCAGCAGCTTGGCGAGCGGGAGTAATTACAATGAGCAGTTCTTC.

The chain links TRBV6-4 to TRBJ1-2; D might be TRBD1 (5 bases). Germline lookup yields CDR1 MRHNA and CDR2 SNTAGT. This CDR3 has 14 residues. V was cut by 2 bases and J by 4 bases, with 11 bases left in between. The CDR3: CASSDGGAGYGYTF. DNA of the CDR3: TGTGCCAGCAGTGACGGAGGGGCGGGCTATGGCTACACCTTC.

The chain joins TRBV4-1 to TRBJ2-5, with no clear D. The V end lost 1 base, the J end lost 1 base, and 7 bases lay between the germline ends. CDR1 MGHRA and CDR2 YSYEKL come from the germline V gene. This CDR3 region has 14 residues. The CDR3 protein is CASSQGSGQETQYF. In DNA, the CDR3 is TGCGCCAGCAGCCAAGGGAGTGGCCAAGAGACCCAGTACTTC.

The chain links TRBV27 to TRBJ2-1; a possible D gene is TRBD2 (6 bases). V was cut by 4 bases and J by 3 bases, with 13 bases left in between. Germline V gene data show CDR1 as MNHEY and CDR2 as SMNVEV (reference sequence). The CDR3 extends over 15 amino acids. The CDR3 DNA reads TGTGCCAGCAGTTCGAGACTAGACGACTACAATGAGCAGTTCTTC. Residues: CASSSRLDDYNEQFF.

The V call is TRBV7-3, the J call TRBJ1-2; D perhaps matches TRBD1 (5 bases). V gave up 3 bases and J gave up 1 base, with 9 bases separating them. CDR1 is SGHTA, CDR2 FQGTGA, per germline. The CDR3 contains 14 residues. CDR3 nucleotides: TGTGCCAGCAGCTTGGGTCAGGGTAACTATGGCTACACCTTC. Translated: CASSLGQGNYGYTF.

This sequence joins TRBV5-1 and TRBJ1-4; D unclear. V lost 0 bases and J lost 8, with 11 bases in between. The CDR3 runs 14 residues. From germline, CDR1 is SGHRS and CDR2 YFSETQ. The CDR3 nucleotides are TGCGCCAGCAGCTTGGGGCAGAATGTAGAAAAACTGTTTTTT. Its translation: CASSLGQNVEKLFF.

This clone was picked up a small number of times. Here the CDR3 DNA reads TGTGCCAGCAGCGTCAGGACAGGGGGAGGAGAAGCTTTCTTT. As protein: CASSVRTGGGEAFF. This chain connects TRBV9 to TRBJ1-1; 10 bases are shared with TRBD1. This CDR3 is built from 14 residues. Germline CDR1 reads SGDLS; CDR2 reads YYNGEE. Trimming at V came to 2 bases and at J to 8 bases, leaving 6 bases not matched to a gene.

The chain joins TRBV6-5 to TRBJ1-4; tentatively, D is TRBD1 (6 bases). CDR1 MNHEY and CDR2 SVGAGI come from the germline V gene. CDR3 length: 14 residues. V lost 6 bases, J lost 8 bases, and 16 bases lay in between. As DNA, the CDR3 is TGTGCCAGCAGCCGCCGTACGAGGGGGGAAAAACTGTTTTTT. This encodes CASSRRTRGEKLFF.

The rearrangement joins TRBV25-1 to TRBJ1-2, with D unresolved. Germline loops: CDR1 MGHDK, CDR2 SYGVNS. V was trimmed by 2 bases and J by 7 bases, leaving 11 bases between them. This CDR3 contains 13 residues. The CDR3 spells CASSETPGFGYTF. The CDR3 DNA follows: TGTGCCAGCAGTGAAACCCCCGGTTTTGGCTACACCTTC.

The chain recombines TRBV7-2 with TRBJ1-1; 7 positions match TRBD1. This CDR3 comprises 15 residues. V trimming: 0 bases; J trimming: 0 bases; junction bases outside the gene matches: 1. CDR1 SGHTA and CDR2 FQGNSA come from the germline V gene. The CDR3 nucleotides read TGTGCCAGCAGCTTAGCGGGACAGATGAACACTGAAGCTTTCTTT. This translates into CASSLAGQMNTEAFF.

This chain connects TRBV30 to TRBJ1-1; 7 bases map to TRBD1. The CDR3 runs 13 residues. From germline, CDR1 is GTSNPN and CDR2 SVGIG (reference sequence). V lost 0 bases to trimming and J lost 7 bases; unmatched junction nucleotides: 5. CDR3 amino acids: CAWSVRQGGEAFF. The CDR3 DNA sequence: TGTGCCTGGAGTGTACGACAGGGAGGTGAAGCTTTCTTT.

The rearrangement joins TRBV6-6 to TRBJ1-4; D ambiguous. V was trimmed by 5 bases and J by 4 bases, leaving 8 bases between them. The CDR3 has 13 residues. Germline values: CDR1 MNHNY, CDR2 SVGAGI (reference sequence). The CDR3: CASSGGVNEKLFF. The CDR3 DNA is TGTGCCAGCAGTGGAGGCGTTAATGAAAAACTGTTTTTT.

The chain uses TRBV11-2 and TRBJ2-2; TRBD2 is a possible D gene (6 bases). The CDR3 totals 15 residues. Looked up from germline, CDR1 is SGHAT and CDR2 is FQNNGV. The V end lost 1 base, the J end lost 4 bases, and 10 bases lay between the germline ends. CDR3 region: CASSLAGVVTGELFF. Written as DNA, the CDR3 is TGTGCCAGCAGCTTAGCGGGAGTGGTCACCGGGGAGCTGTTTTTT.